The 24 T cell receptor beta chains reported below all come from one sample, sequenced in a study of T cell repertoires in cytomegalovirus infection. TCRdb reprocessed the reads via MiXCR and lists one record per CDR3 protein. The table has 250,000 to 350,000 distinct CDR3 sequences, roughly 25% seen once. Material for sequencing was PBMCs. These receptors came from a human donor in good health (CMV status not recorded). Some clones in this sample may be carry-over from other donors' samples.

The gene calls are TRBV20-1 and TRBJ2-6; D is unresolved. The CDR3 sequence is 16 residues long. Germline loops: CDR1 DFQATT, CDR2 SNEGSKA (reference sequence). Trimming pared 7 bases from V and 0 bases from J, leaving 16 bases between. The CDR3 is CSVPQPGPSGANVLTF. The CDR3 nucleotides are TGCAGTGTCCCGCAGCCGGGCCCCTCTGGGGCCAACGTCCTGACTTTC.

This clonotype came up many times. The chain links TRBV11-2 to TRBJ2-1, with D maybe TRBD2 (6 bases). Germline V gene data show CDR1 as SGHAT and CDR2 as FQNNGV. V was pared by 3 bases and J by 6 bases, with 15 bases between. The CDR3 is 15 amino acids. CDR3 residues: CASSLAGTRPNEQFF. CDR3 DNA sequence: TGTGCCAGCAGCTTGGCCGGGACTCGCCCCAATGAGCAGTTCTTC.

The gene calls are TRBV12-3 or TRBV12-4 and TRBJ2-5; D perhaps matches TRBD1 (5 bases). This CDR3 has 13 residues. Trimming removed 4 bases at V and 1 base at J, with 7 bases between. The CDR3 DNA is TGTGCCAGCAGTTACAGGCTCCAAGAGACCCAGTACTTC. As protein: CASSYRLQETQYF.

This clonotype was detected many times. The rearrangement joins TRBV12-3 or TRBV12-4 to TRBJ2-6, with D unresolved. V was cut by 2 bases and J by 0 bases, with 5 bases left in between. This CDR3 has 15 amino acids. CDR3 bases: TGTGCCAGCAGTTTATTGGACTCTGGGGCCAACGTCCTGACTTTC. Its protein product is CASSLLDSGANVLTF.

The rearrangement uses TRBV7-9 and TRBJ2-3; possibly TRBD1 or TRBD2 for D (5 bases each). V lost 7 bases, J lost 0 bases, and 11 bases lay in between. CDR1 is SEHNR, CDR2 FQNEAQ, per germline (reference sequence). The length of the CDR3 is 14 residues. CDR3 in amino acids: CASTAWGSTDTQYF. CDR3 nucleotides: TGTGCCAGCACGGCGTGGGGGAGCACAGATACGCAGTATTTT.

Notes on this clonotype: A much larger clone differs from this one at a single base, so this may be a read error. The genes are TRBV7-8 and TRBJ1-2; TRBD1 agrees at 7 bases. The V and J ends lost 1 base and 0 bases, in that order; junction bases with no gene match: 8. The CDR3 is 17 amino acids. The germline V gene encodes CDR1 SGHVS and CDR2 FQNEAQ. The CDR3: CASSLGLGGNSNYGYTF. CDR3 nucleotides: TGTGCCAGCAGCTTAGGTTTAGGGGGCAACTCTAACTATGGCTACACCTTC.

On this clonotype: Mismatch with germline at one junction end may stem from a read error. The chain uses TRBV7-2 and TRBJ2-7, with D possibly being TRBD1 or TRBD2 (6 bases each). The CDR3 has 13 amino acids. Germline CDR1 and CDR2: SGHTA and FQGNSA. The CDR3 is CASSQTEGGEKYF. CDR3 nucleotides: TGTGCCAGCAGCCAAACTGAGGGGGGCGAGAAGTACTTC.

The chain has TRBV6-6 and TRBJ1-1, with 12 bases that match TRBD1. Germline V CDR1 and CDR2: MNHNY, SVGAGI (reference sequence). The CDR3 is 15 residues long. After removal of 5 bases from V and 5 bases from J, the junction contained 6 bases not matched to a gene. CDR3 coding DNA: TGTGCCAGCAGTGACCGGGACAGGGGGCGAACTGAAGCTTTCTTT. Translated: CASSDRDRGRTEAFF.

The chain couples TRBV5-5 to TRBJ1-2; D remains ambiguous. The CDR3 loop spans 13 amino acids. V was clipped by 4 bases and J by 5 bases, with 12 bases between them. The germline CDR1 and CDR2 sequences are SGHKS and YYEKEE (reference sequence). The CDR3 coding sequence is TGTGCCAGCAGCCTCGGGATAACTTATGGCTACACCTTC. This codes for CASSLGITYGYTF.

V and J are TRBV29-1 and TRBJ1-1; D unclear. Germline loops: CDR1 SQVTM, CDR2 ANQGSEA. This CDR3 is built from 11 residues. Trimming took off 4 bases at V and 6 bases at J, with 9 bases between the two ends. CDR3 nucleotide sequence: TGCAGCGTTGGCCCGGACCCTGAAGCTTTCTTT. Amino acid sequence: CSVGPDPEAFF.

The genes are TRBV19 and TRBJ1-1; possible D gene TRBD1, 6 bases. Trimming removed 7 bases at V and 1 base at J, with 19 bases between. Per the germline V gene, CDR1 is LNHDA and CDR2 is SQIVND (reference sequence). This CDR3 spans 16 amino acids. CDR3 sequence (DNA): TGTGCCAGTACCTCAAGTTTGAGGACAGAGAACACTGAAGCTTTCTTT. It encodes CASTSSLRTENTEAFF. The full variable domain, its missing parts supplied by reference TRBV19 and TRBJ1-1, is DGGITQSPKYLFRKEGQNVTLSCEQNLNHDAMYWYRQDPGQGLRLIYYSQIVNDFQKGDIAEGYSVSREKKESFPLTVTSAQKNPTAFYLCASTSSLRTENTEAFFGQGTRLTVV.

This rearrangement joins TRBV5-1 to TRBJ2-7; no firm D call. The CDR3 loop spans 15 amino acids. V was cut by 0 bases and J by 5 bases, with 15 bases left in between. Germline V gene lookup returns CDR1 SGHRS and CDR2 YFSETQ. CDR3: CASSLAGHPPDEQYF. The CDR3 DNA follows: TGCGCCAGCAGCTTGGCCGGGCACCCCCCGGACGAGCAGTACTTC.

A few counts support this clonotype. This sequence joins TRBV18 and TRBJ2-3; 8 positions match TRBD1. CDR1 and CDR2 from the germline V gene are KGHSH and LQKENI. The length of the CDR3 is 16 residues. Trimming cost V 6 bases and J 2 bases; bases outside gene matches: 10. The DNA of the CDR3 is TGTGCCAGCTCCCCTGCCGGGACAGGCCCCACAGATACGCAGTATTTT. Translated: CASSPAGTGPTDTQYF.

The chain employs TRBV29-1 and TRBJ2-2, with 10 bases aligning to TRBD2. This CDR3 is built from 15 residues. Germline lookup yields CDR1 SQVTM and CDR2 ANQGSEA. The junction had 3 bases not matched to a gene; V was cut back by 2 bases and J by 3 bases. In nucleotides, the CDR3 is TGCAGCGTTGAAATGACTAGCGGGTACACCGGGGAGCTGTTTTTT. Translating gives CSVEMTSGYTGELFF.

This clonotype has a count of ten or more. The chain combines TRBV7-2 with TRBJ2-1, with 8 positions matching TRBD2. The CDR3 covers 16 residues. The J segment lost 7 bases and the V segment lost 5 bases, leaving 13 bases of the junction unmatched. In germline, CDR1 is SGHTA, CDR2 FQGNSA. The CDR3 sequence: CASSRFGGGLLNEQFF. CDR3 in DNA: TGTGCCAGCAGCCGATTCGGGGGGGGCCTGTTGAATGAGCAGTTCTTC.

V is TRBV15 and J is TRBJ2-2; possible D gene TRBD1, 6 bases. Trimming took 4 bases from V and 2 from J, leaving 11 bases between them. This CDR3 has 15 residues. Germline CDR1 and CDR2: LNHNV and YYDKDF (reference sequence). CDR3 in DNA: TGTGCCACCAGCATTGGACAGTTTAACACCGGGGAGCTGTTTTTT. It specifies CATSIGQFNTGELFF.

The CDR3 protein is CASSPLGTGFPHEQFF. CDR3 sequence (DNA): TGTGCCAGCAGTCCCCTCGGGACAGGGTTTCCCCATGAGCAGTTCTTC. V is TRBV28 and J is TRBJ2-1; 9 bases line up with TRBD1. V trimming: 5 bases; J trimming: 8 bases; junction bases outside the gene matches: 13. CDR1 is MDHEN and CDR2 is SYDVKM in the germline V gene. The length of the CDR3 is 16 residues.

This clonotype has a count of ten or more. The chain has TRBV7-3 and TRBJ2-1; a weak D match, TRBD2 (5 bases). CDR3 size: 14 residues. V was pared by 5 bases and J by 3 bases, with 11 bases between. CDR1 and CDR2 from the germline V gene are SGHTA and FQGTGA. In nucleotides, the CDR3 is TGTGCCAGCAGCCCTTGGGAGAGCTACAATGAGCAGTTCTTC. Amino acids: CASSPWESYNEQFF.

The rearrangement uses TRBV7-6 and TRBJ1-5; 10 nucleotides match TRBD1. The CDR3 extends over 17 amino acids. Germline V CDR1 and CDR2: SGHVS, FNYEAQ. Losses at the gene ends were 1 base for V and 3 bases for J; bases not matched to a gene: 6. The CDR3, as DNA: TGTGCCAGCAGCTTAGAAGGGACAGGGGTCCCCAATCAGCCCCAGCATTTT. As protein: CASSLEGTGVPNQPQHF. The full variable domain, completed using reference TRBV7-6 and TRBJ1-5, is GAGVSQSPRYKVTKRGQDVALRCDPISGHVSLYWYRQALGQGPEFLTYFNYEAQQDKSGLPNDRFSAERPEGSISTLTIQRTEQRDSAMYRCASSLEGTGVPNQPQHFGDGTRLSIL.

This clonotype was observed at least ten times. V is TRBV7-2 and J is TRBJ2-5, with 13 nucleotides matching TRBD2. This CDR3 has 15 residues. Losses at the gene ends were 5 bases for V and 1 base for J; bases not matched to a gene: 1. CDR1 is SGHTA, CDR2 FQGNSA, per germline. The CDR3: CASSGTSGIQETQYF. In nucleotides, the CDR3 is TGTGCCAGCAGCGGGACTAGCGGGATCCAAGAGACCCAGTACTTC.

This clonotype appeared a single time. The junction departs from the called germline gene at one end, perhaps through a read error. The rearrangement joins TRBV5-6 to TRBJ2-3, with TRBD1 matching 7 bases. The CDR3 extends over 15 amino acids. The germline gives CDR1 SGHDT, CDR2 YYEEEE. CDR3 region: CASSSTGFSTDTKYF. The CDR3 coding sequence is TGTGCCAGCAGTTCGACAGGGTTCAGCACAGATACGAAGTATTTT.

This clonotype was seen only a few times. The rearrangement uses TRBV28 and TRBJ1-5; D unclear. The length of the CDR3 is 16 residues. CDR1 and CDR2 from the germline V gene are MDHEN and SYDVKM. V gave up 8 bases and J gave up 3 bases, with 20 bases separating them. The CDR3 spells CASSLAWRGDNQPQHF. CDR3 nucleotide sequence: TGTGCCAGCTCCCTGGCATGGCGGGGTGACAATCAGCCCCAGCATTTT.

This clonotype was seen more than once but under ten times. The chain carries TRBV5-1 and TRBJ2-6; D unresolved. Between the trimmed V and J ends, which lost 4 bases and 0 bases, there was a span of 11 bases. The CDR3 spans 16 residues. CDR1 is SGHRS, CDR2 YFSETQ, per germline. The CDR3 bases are TGCGCCAGCAGCCCTTCAGGTAACTCTGGGGCCAACGTCCTGACTTTC. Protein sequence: CASSPSGNSGANVLTF.

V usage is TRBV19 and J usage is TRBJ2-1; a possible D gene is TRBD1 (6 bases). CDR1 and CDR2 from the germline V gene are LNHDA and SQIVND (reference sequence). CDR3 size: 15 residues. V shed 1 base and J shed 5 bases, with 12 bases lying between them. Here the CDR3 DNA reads TGTGCCAGTAGTATAGTTAGGGGGTTGGACAATGAGCAGTTCTTC. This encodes CASSIVRGLDNEQFF.